These 9 T cell receptor beta chains came from one sample sequenced in a study of T-cell memory formation after mild COVID-19. Each CDR3 protein gets one entry after TCRdb re-called the 5' RACE reads with MiXCR. The sample lists 450,000 to 650,000 distinct CDR3 sequences, approximately 20% occurring once. Sequenced input: PBMCs or a T cell subset sorted from them (not recorded which). The receptors derive from an adult woman who had mild COVID-19 (a few samples of this study predate the infection). Cell type and time point are not known.

This chain joins TRBV20-1 and TRBJ1-1, with D perhaps matching TRBD1 (5 bases). The CDR3 totals 14 residues. Germline V lookup: CDR1 DFQATT, CDR2 SNEGSKA (reference sequence). The V end was cut by 5 bases, the J end by 0 bases, with 13 bases between. The CDR3 DNA reads TGCAGTGCTTCTCGGGGCATCATGAACACTGAAGCTTTCTTT. Protein sequence: CSASRGIMNTEAFF.

Here the CDR3 reads CASSQDPTGGGYGYTF. CDR3 coding DNA: TGTGCCAGCAGCCAAGACCCTACAGGGGGCGGGTATGGCTACACCTTC. This chain uses TRBV4-2 with TRBJ1-2, with 9 positions matching TRBD1. The CDR3 totals 16 residues. V dropped 0 bases and J dropped 5; count of bases not matched to a gene: 7. The germline V gene has CDR1 LGHNA and CDR2 YNFKEQ.

This sequence joins TRBV5-6 and TRBJ2-5, with 8 bases that match TRBD1. V gave up 5 bases and J gave up 1 base; unmatched junction bases: 4. This CDR3 comprises 14 residues. Germline V gives CDR1 SGHDT, CDR2 YYEEEE. CDR3: CASSNGQGQETQYF. For the CDR3, the DNA is TGTGCCAGCAGTAATGGACAGGGCCAAGAGACCCAGTACTTC.

This clonotype was seen only a few times. This sequence joins TRBV12-3 or TRBV12-4 and TRBJ1-6, with 9 bases identical to TRBD1. The CDR3 spans 15 residues. Unmatched junction bases numbered 4, after V lost 1 base and J lost 9 bases. CDR3 in DNA: TGTGCCAGCAGTTTAGGGGGGACAGGGATTTCACCCCTCCACTTT. Its protein is CASSLGGTGISPLHF.

The table lists this clonotype with a few counts. The chain has TRBV10-3 and TRBJ2-4; no reliable D call. Germline V lookup: CDR1 ENHRY, CDR2 SYGVKD. There are 16 residues in the CDR3. Trimming cost V 6 bases and J 0 bases, with 15 bases left between them. The CDR3 DNA reads as TGTGCCATCAGCCCTGGCGGTTCATCAGCCAAAAACATTCAGTACTTC. This codes for CAISPGGSSAKNIQYF.

DNA of the CDR3: TGTGCCAGCAGCTTTTCAGGGTGGGAAACCTTC. Its translation: CASSFSGWETF. The rearrangement links TRBV5-4 to TRBJ1-2; D may be TRBD1 (5 bases). The ends were cut back, 2 bases at V and 14 bases at J, with 13 bases in the middle. The CDR3 runs to 11 residues. Per the germline V gene, CDR1 is SGHNT and CDR2 is YYREEE (reference sequence).

This clonotype occurred a few times. The V gene is TRBV6-1, the J gene TRBJ1-4; 9 bases agree with TRBD1. Trimming cost V 7 bases and J 5 bases; bases outside gene matches: 2. The CDR3 runs 13 residues. The germline V gene encodes CDR1 MNHNS and CDR2 SASEGT. The CDR3 here is CASNGQGNEKLFF. CDR3 DNA sequence: TGTGCCAGCAATGGACAGGGGAATGAAAAACTGTTTTTT.

This clonotype was found many times. The chain links TRBV7-2 to TRBJ2-1; TRBD2 aligns across 11 bases. The CDR3 totals 16 residues. CDR1 and CDR2 from the germline V gene are SGHTA and FQGNSA. With 7 bases clipped from V and 11 bases from J, the junction kept 16 bases outside the gene matches. DNA of the CDR3: TGTGCCAGCACCCCAAGCCCGGGACTAGCGGCAATTAAGCAGTTCTTC. It translates to CASTPSPGLAAIKQFF.

CDR3 in amino acids: CATSDSNYGVTLADTQYF. The CDR3 DNA reads as TGTGCCACCAGTGATTCCAACTACGGGGTTACCCTCGCGGATACGCAGTATTTT. The rearrangement joins TRBV24-1 to TRBJ2-3, with D perhaps matching TRBD2 (5 bases). This CDR3 is built from 18 residues. Germline V lookup: CDR1 KGHDR, CDR2 SFDVKD. V was clipped by 2 bases and J by 6 bases, with 23 bases between them.